This note documents a single TCR beta chain sequence. Its antigen remains unknown. Other DNA sequences in the same sample also yield this CDR3. The source of the sample is a study of T cell responses to AZD1222 COVID-19 vaccine. On the study more broadly: Second-dose timings of about 4 or about 12 weeks were pooled.

Study-wide points: Spike regions recognized by vaccine-associated CD4 TCRs spanned the protein, led by 160-218 and 743-854. Spike-specific TCR repertoires showed rising breadth and depth after two AZD1222 doses. Baseline seropositives among AZD1222 recipients totaled only five to seven.

CDR1 is SGHTA, CDR2 FQGNSA, per germline. J lost 8 bases, V lost 3 bases, and 2 bases had no gene match. The CDR3 has 14 amino acids. The assay was immunoSEQ multiplex PCR, and TCRdb's table has in-frame clones only and misses some. The sample has around 100,000 clones, 70% to 90% seen once. This chain uses TRBV7-2 with TRBJ1-4, with 11 positions matching TRBD1. This TCR derives from an adult in good health. The source material was peripheral blood, sampled on day 0 of AZD1222 vaccination. CDR3 loop: CASSLGQGGEKLFF. The CDR3 DNA follows: TGTGCCAGCAGCTTGGGACAGGGGGGGGAAAAACTGTTTTTT.